Below are 16 T cell receptor beta chains sequenced from a single sample in a study of T cells after yellow fever vaccination (dated by TCRdb to the late 2010s). Libraries were prepared through 5' RACE. TCRdb records Illumina HiSeq 2500 as the sequencer. The public reads were run again by TCRdb, first through fastp at Q25 and then through MiXCR, and only productive beta chains were kept. All rows with the same CDR3 protein become a single entry with the most common DNA and genes. In all, the sample holds about 350,000 distinct CDR3 sequences, and 7% to 9% of those were seen once. Clones ranked in the top ten supply roughly 18% of the sample. The sample's treatment or condition label is to be understood as: live attenuated yellow fever vaccine strain. The specimen was PBMCs, collected about 41 days after the first yellow fever vaccination. These receptor sequences come from a man aged 18-30 years who received the YFV17D yellow fever vaccine.

J is TRBJ1-2 and V is TRBV16; 8 positions agree with TRBD1. The CDR3 totals 15 residues. V lost 0 bases and J lost 9; bases outside the gene matches: 9. Germline CDR1 and CDR2: KGHSY and FQNENV. DNA for the CDR3: TGTGCCAGCAGCCAATCCGGGCAGGGGGCGCGTAGCTACACCTTC. It translates to CASSQSGQGARSYTF.

The genes are TRBV5-1 and TRBJ2-5; TRBD2 matches 13 bases. Per the germline V gene, CDR1 is SGHRS and CDR2 is YFSETQ. The CDR3 is 15 amino acids. With V trimmed by 4 bases and J by 3 bases, 3 bases remained unmatched. The CDR3 coding sequence is TGCGCCAGCAGCCTAGGGACTAGCGGGGAAGAGACCCAGTACTTC. This translates into CASSLGTSGEETQYF.

This sequence joins TRBV12-3 or TRBV12-4 and TRBJ2-3; weak D call: TRBD1 (7 bases). The CDR3 spans 14 residues. Between the trimmed V and J ends, which lost 7 bases and 0 bases, there was a span of 11 bases. CDR3 region: CASKEGQSTDTQYF. Here the CDR3 DNA reads TGTGCCAGCAAGGAGGGACAGAGCACAGATACGCAGTATTTT.

The chain joins TRBV12-3 or TRBV12-4 to TRBJ2-3; 9 nucleotides match TRBD1. The CDR3 has 16 amino acids. J gave up 3 bases and V 5 bases, and 9 bases lay outside the gene matches. CDR3 residues: CASSHHGTGITDTQYF. CDR3 coding DNA: TGTGCCAGCAGTCACCACGGGACAGGGATAACAGATACGCAGTATTTT.

This chain joins TRBV28 and TRBJ1-5; weak D call: TRBD1 (6 bases). The germline gives CDR1 MDHEN, CDR2 SYDVKM. V lost 7 bases and J 1 base, leaving 20 bases between the germline ends. This CDR3 comprises 17 residues. The CDR3 region is CASNNDGWGLSNQPQHF. DNA for the CDR3: TGTGCCAGCAACAATGACGGGTGGGGGCTAAGCAATCAGCCCCAGCATTTT. The full variable domain, rest sourced from reference TRBV28 and TRBJ1-5, is DVKVTQSSRYLVKRTGEKVFLECVQDMDHENMFWYRQDPGLGLRLIYFSYDVKMKEKGDIPEGYSVSREKKERFSLILESASTNQTSMYLCASNNDGWGLSNQPQHFGDGTRLSIL.

The V and J genes are TRBV11-3 and TRBJ1-1; no definite D call. Per the germline V gene, CDR1 is SGHNT and CDR2 is YENEEA. This CDR3 has 13 amino acids. Trimming removed 4 bases from V and 2 bases from J, with 8 bases in between. The CDR3 sequence: CASSSRRNTEAFF. The CDR3 coding sequence is TGTGCCAGCAGCTCCCGTCGAAACACTGAAGCTTTCTTT.

There are many counts of this clonotype. The V call is TRBV5-1, the J call TRBJ2-1; D may be TRBD1 or TRBD2 (5 bases each). Trimming pared 3 bases from V and 2 bases from J, leaving 9 bases between. In germline, CDR1 is SGHRS, CDR2 YFSETQ. CDR3 size: 14 residues. This CDR3 reads CASSSQGAYNEQFF. The DNA of the CDR3 is TGCGCCAGCAGCTCCCAGGGAGCCTACAATGAGCAGTTCTTC.

The rearrangement joins TRBV5-1 to TRBJ2-3; tentative D call: TRBD1 (6 bases). The germline V gene encodes CDR1 SGHRS and CDR2 YFSETQ. The CDR3 runs 15 residues. V lost 4 bases and J 2 bases, leaving 14 bases between the germline ends. This chain's CDR3 is CASSPGQLITDTQYF. In DNA form, the CDR3 reads TGCGCCAGCAGCCCCGGACAGTTAATCACAGATACGCAGTATTTT.

The chain combines TRBV14 with TRBJ1-2; TRBD1 matches at 7 bases. V was clipped by 2 bases and J by 4 bases; unmatched bases: 7. The CDR3 totals 15 residues. CDR1 and CDR2 from the germline V gene are SGHDN and FVKESK. The CDR3 nucleotides read TGTGCCAGCAGCCAAACGTCGGGACAGTCCTATGGCTACACCTTC. This gives the protein CASSQTSGQSYGYTF.

This clonotype was detected ten times or more. The V gene is TRBV20-1, the J gene TRBJ1-2, with D possibly TRBD1 on 5 matching bases. This CDR3 has 11 amino acids. Germline CDR1 reads DFQATT; CDR2 reads SNEGSKA (reference sequence). Trimming removed 6 bases from V and 9 bases from J, with 14 bases in between. The CDR3, as DNA: TGCAGTGCCCGGGAGGGGTATAGCTACACCTTC. It yields the protein CSAREGYSYTF.

This clonotype was found many times. The J gene is TRBJ2-2, the V gene TRBV11-2; D may be TRBD1 (5 bases). The CDR3 has 14 residues. Per the germline V gene, CDR1 is SGHAT and CDR2 is FQNNGV. Trimming pared 0 bases from V and 6 bases from J, leaving 8 bases between. DNA for the CDR3: TGTGCCAGCAGCTTAGATGGGGCGCCCGGGGAGCTGTTTTTT. This gives the protein CASSLDGAPGELFF.

This clonotype was seen a handful of times. The chain couples TRBV6-5 to TRBJ2-3, with D possibly TRBD2 on 5 matching bases. This CDR3 region has 12 residues. Looked up from germline, CDR1 is MNHEY and CDR2 is SVGAGI. V was trimmed by 2 bases and J by 8 bases, leaving 8 bases between them. CDR3 nucleotide sequence: TGTGCCAGCAGTTACCCGGGGAGTACGCAGTATTTT. This gives the protein CASSYPGSTQYF.

This clonotype was found a few times. This chain uses TRBV5-1 with TRBJ2-1; D possibly uses TRBD1 or TRBD2 (5 bases each). Trimming cost V 3 bases and J 7 bases, with 17 bases left between them. Germline assignment: CDR1 SGHRS and CDR2 YFSETQ. The CDR3 covers 15 residues. In nucleotides, the CDR3 is TGCGCCAGCAGCTACGGGACCCTAACGGGGAATGAGCAGTTCTTC. Its translation: CASSYGTLTGNEQFF.

A few counts support this clonotype. The V gene is TRBV5-1, the J gene TRBJ1-1; D is ambiguous. V gave up 7 bases and J gave up 0 bases, with 22 bases separating them. Looked up from germline, CDR1 is SGHRS and CDR2 is YFSETQ. This CDR3 is 17 amino acids long. CDR3 sequence (DNA): TGCGCCAGCGGGCGGGAACCGCACCCCCCGGTGAACACTGAAGCTTTCTTT. Translation: CASGREPHPPVNTEAFF.

This clonotype came up a few times. This sequence joins TRBV7-9 and TRBJ2-2; TRBD2 might be the D (5 bases). Between the trimmed V and J ends, which lost 5 bases and 2 bases, there was a span of 12 bases. Germline V CDR1 and CDR2: SEHNR, FQNEAQ (reference sequence). This CDR3 spans 15 amino acids. The chain's CDR3 is CASSPRTYNTGELFF. DNA of the CDR3: TGTGCCAGCAGCCCAAGGACTTACAACACCGGGGAGCTGTTTTTT. The variable domain in full, completed from reference TRBV7-9 and TRBJ2-2, reads DTGVSQNPRHKITKRGQNVTFRCDPISEHNRLYWYRQTLGQGPEFLTYFQNEAQLEKSRLLSDRFSAERPKGSFSTLEIQRTEQGDSAMYLCASSPRTYNTGELFFGEGSRLTVL.

The rearrangement uses TRBV19 and TRBJ1-5; 8 bases are a match to TRBD1. The V and J ends lost 9 bases and 6 bases, in that order; junction bases with no gene match: 13. The CDR3 sequence is 15 residues long. The germline V gene encodes CDR1 LNHDA and CDR2 SQIVND (reference sequence). CDR3: CASRVGQGASQPQHF. The DNA for the CDR3 is TGTGCCAGCCGAGTCGGGCAGGGGGCCAGTCAGCCCCAGCATTTT.